This is a list of T cell receptor beta chains from one sample in a study of patients and donors after allogeneic stem cell transplantation. One entry per CDR3 protein results from TCRdb running MiXCR on the RT-PCR reads. The top ten clones hold 6% to 8% of a sample with 410,000 or so distinct CDR3 sequences, roughly 17% of them seen once. The sequencing sample was made of blood, either unsorted or a sorted T cell fraction (not recorded which). The receptor set was obtained from a human donor who was either an allogeneic HSCT recipient or a stem cell or donor lymphocyte infusion donor (not recorded which). It is not recorded whose cells these are; they may come from a transplant donor. The CDR3 runs from the conserved cysteine through the conserved F or W. Each record gives: V gene, J gene, D gene, clone size, CDR3 protein, CDR3 DNA. D genes are given only for firm matches. Rows may omit the clone size; those that give it use once, few, many or a size class.

v_gene: TRBV15; j_gene: TRBJ2-7; d_gene: -; abundance: many; CDR3aa: CATSRSQTDSYEQYF; CDR3nt: TGTGCCACCAGCAGATCTCAGACAGACTCCTACGAGCAGTACTTC
v_gene: TRBV5-6; j_gene: TRBJ1-5; d_gene: -; abundance: few; CDR3aa: CASSEWGGRLRPQHF; CDR3nt: TGTGCCAGCAGCGAGTGGGGCGGGCGTCTGCGGCCCCAGCATTTT
v_gene: TRBV7-9; j_gene: TRBJ2-3; d_gene: -; abundance: few; CDR3aa: CASSLVGVGDTQYF; CDR3nt: TGTGCCAGCAGCTTAGTCGGGGTAGGAGATACGCAGTATTTT
v_gene: TRBV20-1; j_gene: TRBJ1-1; d_gene: TRBD1; abundance: few; CDR3aa: CSARSFPRQGEAFF; CDR3nt: TGCAGTGCTCGGTCTTTCCCCAGACAGGGTGAAGCTTTCTTT
v_gene: TRBV20-1; j_gene: TRBJ1-1; d_gene: -; abundance: many; CDR3aa: CSAAYKIGVRTEAFF; CDR3nt: TGCAGTGCGGCCTACAAGATCGGGGTTCGAACTGAAGCTTTCTTT
v_gene: TRBV7-6; j_gene: TRBJ2-7; d_gene: TRBD1; abundance: few; CDR3aa: CASSPTGREGEQYF; CDR3nt: TGTGCCAGCAGCCCGACAGGGAGAGAAGGCGAGCAGTACTTC
v_gene: TRBV4-2; j_gene: TRBJ1-2; d_gene: -; abundance: many; CDR3aa: CASSQDWKRGYTF; CDR3nt: TGTGCCAGCAGCCAAGATTGGAAGAGGGGCTACACCTTC
v_gene: TRBV29-1; j_gene: TRBJ1-2; d_gene: TRBD1; abundance: few; CDR3aa: CSVGETGEYGYTF; CDR3nt: TGCAGCGTTGGGGAGACAGGGGAATATGGCTACACCTTC
v_gene: TRBV19; j_gene: TRBJ1-1; d_gene: -; abundance: -; CDR3aa: CASGQAFF; CDR3nt: TGTGCCAGTGGTCAAGCTTTCTTT
v_gene: TRBV11-2; j_gene: TRBJ2-5; d_gene: -; abundance: few; CDR3aa: CASSTNQGRGTQYF; CDR3nt: TGTGCCAGCAGCACTAATCAGGGTAGGGGGACCCAGTACTTC
v_gene: TRBV20-1; j_gene: TRBJ2-5; d_gene: -; abundance: few; CDR3aa: CSARGRAGETQYF; CDR3nt: TGCAGTGCTAGGGGTCGGGCGGGTGAGACCCAGTACTTC
v_gene: TRBV12-3/TRBV12-4; j_gene: TRBJ1-5; d_gene: -; abundance: -; CDR3aa: CASSFGRLNQPQHF; CDR3nt: TGTGCCAGTAGTTTCGGGCGGCTAAATCAGCCCCAGCATTTT
v_gene: TRBV4-1; j_gene: TRBJ1-1; d_gene: -; abundance: few; CDR3aa: CASSMRPERAGHTEAFF; CDR3nt: TGCGCCAGCAGCATGCGCCCGGAAAGGGCGGGCCACACTGAAGCTTTCTTT
v_gene: TRBV6-2/TRBV6-3; j_gene: TRBJ2-1; d_gene: -; abundance: many; CDR3aa: CASSRRHNEQFF; CDR3nt: TGTGCCAGCAGTCGGAGGCACAATGAGCAGTTCTTC
v_gene: TRBV12-3/TRBV12-4; j_gene: TRBJ2-1; d_gene: -; abundance: -; CDR3aa: CASRRTTGAYNEQFF; CDR3nt: TGTGCCAGCAGAAGAACGACGGGAGCCTACAATGAGCAGTTCTTC
v_gene: TRBV11-2; j_gene: TRBJ1-2; d_gene: TRBD1; abundance: few; CDR3aa: CASSVGTGYGYTF; CDR3nt: TGTGCCAGCAGCGTCGGGACAGGCTATGGCTACACCTTC
v_gene: TRBV4-1; j_gene: TRBJ2-1; d_gene: TRBD1; abundance: -; CDR3aa: CASSWRGTGGLDEQFF; CDR3nt: TGCGCCAGCAGCTGGAGGGGGACAGGGGGCTTGGATGAGCAGTTCTTC